The 15 T cell receptor beta chains given below trace back to one sample, sequenced in a study of T cells after yellow fever vaccination. TCRdb analysed the 5' RACE reads with MiXCR anew, one entry per CDR3 protein. The data hold roughly 310,000 distinct CDR3 sequences, with over 8% observed a single time. The specimen comprised PBMCs, sampled on the day of the first yellow fever vaccination. Receptors originate from a man younger than 30 who received the YFV17D yellow fever vaccine.

Only a few counts were recorded for this clonotype. The chain uses TRBV12-3 or TRBV12-4 and TRBJ2-4; 7 bases align to TRBD2. Losses at the gene ends were 5 bases for V and 7 bases for J; bases not matched to a gene: 11. This CDR3 has 15 residues. CDR3 loop: CASSPTGRGWNIQYF. CDR3 nucleotides: TGTGCCAGCAGTCCGACGGGGCGGGGGTGGAACATTCAGTACTTC.

This clonotype was recorded a few times. The chain links TRBV4-1 to TRBJ1-1; D not resolved. Germline V lookup: CDR1 MGHRA, CDR2 YSYEKL. The CDR3 has 14 amino acids. Trimming took off 1 base at V and 7 bases at J, with 13 bases between the two ends. For the CDR3, the DNA is TGCGCCAGCAGCCAAGGAGGCTGGACCGATGAAGCTTTCTTT. Translation: CASSQGGWTDEAFF.

There are a few counts of this clonotype. V and J are TRBV9 and TRBJ1-1, with D possibly matching TRBD1 (6 bases). The length of the CDR3 is 15 residues. V was shortened by 3 bases and J by 4 bases, with 16 bases between the two germline ends. Germline-derived CDR1 and CDR2 are SGDLS and YYNGEE. CDR3 protein: CASSESTGTGTEAFF. CDR3 in DNA: TGTGCCAGCAGCGAGAGCACAGGGACGGGCACTGAAGCTTTCTTT.

This clonotype was picked up a small number of times. The chain links TRBV4-3 to TRBJ1-6; D is uncertain. CDR3 length equals 17 residues. Trimming shortened V by 0 bases and J by 0 bases, and 9 bases separated the two germline ends. CDR1 is LGHNA, CDR2 YSLEER, per germline. DNA of the CDR3: TGCGCCAGCAGCCAAGAGGCATCTAGCTCCTATAATTCACCCCTCCACTTT. It codes for CASSQEASSSYNSPLHF.

The gene calls are TRBV4-2 and TRBJ1-5; TRBD1 might be the D (5 bases). CDR1 is LGHNA and CDR2 is YNFKEQ in the germline V gene. CDR3 length: 16 amino acids. V was pared by 3 bases and J by 2 bases, with 14 bases between. The CDR3 DNA follows: TGTGCCAGCAGCCATAGTCGGGCAGGGCGCAATCAGCCCCAGCATTTT. Protein sequence: CASSHSRAGRNQPQHF.

This clonotype was observed at least ten times. The chain is built from TRBV7-9 and TRBJ1-1; 9 bases match TRBD1. The CDR3 spans 15 residues. The J segment lost 5 bases and the V segment lost 5 bases, leaving 9 bases of the junction unmatched. Germline CDR1 reads SEHNR; CDR2 reads FQNEAQ (reference sequence). CDR3 region: CASSPVRDRATEAFF. Here the CDR3 DNA reads TGTGCCAGCAGCCCCGTACGGGACAGGGCAACTGAAGCTTTCTTT.

In this sample, this clonotype turned up a few times. V and J are TRBV30 and TRBJ1-6; a possible D gene is TRBD1 (6 bases). This CDR3 has 18 amino acids. V lost 1 base and J lost 8, with 24 bases in between. The germline CDR1 and CDR2 sequences are GTSNPN and SVGIG (reference sequence). The CDR3 loop is CAWSATVHYRVSDSPLHF. The CDR3 nucleotides are TGTGCCTGGAGTGCCACGGTCCATTACAGGGTATCGGATTCACCCCTCCACTTT.

The chain couples TRBV20-1 to TRBJ2-7; D tentatively fits TRBD1 or TRBD2 (6 bases each). V lost 7 bases and J lost 0, with 10 bases in between. The CDR3 sequence is 12 residues long. The germline V gene has CDR1 DFQATT and CDR2 SNEGSKA (reference sequence). As DNA, the CDR3 is TGCAGTGTAGGGGGGCCCTCCTACGAGCAGTACTTC. Translation: CSVGGPSYEQYF.

The V call is TRBV12-3 or TRBV12-4, the J call TRBJ2-2; D could derive from TRBD1 or TRBD2 (6 bases each). This CDR3 contains 15 residues. The V and J ends lost 7 bases and 6 bases respectively, with 18 bases between them. CDR3 loop: CASTSWGALAGELFF. The CDR3 DNA follows: TGTGCCAGCACATCGTGGGGGGCGTTAGCCGGGGAGCTGTTTTTT.

The rearrangement uses TRBV4-1 and TRBJ2-2; TRBD2 agrees at 9 bases. Trimming cost V 1 base and J 4 bases; bases outside gene matches: 1. Germline loops: CDR1 MGHRA, CDR2 YSYEKL. This CDR3 is built from 15 residues. The CDR3 region has the DNA TGCGCCAGCAGCCAAGTGCGGGGGGGCACCGGGGAGCTGTTTTTT. Translating gives CASSQVRGGTGELFF.

This rearrangement joins TRBV12-3 or TRBV12-4 to TRBJ2-4; either TRBD1 or TRBD2 may fit D (5 bases each). This CDR3 comprises 14 residues. The V end was cut by 5 bases, the J end by 6 bases, with 14 bases between. CDR3 loop: CASSPWGSANIQYF. The CDR3 nucleotides read TGTGCCAGCAGTCCCTGGGGGTCAGCAAACATTCAGTACTTC.

Only a few counts were recorded for this clonotype. This chain joins TRBV12-3 or TRBV12-4 and TRBJ1-1; a possible D gene is TRBD1 (5 bases). This CDR3 comprises 12 residues. V was clipped by 3 bases and J by 6 bases, with 8 bases between them. The CDR3 reads CASSLTGAEAFF. CDR3 bases: TGTGCCAGCAGTTTGACGGGGGCTGAAGCTTTCTTT.

The J gene is TRBJ1-2, the V gene TRBV6-5, with D unresolved. The CDR3 runs to 14 residues. Germline V gene sequence: CDR1 MNHEY, CDR2 SVGAGI. V shed 4 bases and J shed 3 bases, with 12 bases lying between them. Written as DNA, the CDR3 is TGTGCCAGCAGTTCAGTCGGGGATTACTATGGCTACACCTTC. Protein sequence: CASSSVGDYYGYTF.

This clonotype showed up many times. This chain connects TRBV6-5 to TRBJ2-7; 8 bases match TRBD2. Looked up from germline, CDR1 is MNHEY and CDR2 is SVGAGI. V trimming: 9 bases; J trimming: 1 base; junction bases outside the gene matches: 11. CDR3 length: 15 amino acids. CDR3 nucleotide sequence: TGTGCCAGTCCCTGGCCTCGCGGGAGGTCCTACGAGCAGTACGTC. Translated, it gives CASPWPRGRSYEQYV.

V is TRBV6-5 and J is TRBJ2-1; D is undetermined. The length of the CDR3 is 15 residues. Trimming pared 4 bases from V and 6 bases from J, leaving 16 bases between. Germline-derived CDR1 and CDR2 are MNHEY and SVGAGI. The CDR3 DNA reads as TGTGCCAGCAGTTCGTGGGGTTCCGGGCTCAATGAGCAGTTCTTC. Its protein product is CASSSWGSGLNEQFF.